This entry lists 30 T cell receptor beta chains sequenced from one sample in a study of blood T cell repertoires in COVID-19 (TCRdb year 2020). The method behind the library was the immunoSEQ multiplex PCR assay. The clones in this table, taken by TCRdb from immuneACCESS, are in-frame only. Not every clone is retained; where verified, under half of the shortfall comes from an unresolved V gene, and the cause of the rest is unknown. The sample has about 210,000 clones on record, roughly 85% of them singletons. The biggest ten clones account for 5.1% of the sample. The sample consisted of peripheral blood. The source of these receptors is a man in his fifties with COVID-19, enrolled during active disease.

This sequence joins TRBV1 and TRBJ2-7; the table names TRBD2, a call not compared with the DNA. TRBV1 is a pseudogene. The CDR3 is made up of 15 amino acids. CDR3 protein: CTSLAKRAGLDEQYF. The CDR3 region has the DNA TGCACCAGCTTAGCCAAGAGGGCGGGGCTGGACGAGCAGTACTTC.

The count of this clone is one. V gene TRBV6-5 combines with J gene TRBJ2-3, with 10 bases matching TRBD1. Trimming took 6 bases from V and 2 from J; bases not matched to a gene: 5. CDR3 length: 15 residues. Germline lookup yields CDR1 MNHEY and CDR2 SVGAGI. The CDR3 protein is CASRSGTGATDTQYF. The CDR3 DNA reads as TGTGCCAGCAGATCGGGGACAGGGGCCACAGATACGCAGTATTTT.

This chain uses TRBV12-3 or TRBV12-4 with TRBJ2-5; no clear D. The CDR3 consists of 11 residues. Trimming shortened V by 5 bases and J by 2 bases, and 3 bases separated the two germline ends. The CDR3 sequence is CASSRQETQYF. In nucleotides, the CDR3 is TGTGCCAGCAGTCGTCAAGAGACCCAGTACTTC.

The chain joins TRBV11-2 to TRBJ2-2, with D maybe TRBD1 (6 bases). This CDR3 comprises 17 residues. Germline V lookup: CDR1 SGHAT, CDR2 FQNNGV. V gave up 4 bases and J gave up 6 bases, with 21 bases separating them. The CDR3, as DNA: TGTGCCAGCAGCTCGAGACAACTTCGACAGGAACCCGGGGAGCTGTTTTTT. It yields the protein CASSSRQLRQEPGELFF.

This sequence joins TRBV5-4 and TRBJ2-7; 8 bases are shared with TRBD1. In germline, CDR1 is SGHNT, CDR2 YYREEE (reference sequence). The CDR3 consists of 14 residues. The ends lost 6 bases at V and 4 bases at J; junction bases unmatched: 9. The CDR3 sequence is CASNDQGAGYEQYF. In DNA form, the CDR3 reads TGTGCCAGCAACGATCAGGGGGCGGGTTACGAGCAGTACTTC.

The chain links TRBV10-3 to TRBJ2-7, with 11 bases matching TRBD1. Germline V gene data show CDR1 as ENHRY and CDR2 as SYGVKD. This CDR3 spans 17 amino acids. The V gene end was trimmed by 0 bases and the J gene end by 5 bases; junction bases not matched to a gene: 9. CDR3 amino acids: CAISESVAGTGGNEQYF. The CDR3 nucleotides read TGTGCCATCAGTGAGTCTGTCGCCGGGACAGGGGGAAACGAGCAGTACTTC.

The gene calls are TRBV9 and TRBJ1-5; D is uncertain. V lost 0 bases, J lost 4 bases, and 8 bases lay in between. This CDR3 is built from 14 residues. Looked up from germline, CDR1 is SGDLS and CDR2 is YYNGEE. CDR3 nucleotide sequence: TGTGCCAGCAGCGTAGAGGCCGGGAATCAGCCCCAGCATTTT. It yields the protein CASSVEAGNQPQHF.

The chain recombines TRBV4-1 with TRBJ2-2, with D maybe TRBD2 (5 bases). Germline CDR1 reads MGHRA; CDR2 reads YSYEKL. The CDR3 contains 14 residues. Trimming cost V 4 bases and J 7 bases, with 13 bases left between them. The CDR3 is CASSLTDLDGELFF. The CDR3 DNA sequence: TGCGCCAGCAGCCTGACGGACTTGGACGGGGAGCTGTTTTTT.

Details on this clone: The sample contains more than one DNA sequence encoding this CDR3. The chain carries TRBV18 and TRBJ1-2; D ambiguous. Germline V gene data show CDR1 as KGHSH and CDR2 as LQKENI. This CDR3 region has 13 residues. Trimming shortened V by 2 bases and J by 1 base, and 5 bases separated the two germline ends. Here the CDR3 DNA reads TGTGCCAGCTCACCAGGCCTTAACTATGGCTACACCTTC. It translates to CASSPGLNYGYTF.

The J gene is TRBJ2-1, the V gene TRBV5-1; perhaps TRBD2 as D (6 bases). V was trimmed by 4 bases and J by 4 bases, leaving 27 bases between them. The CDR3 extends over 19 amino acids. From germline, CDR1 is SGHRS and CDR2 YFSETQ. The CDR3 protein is CASSGSERANQVGYNEQFF. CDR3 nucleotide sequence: TGCGCCAGCAGCGGGTCGGAGCGGGCTAACCAAGTGGGTTACAATGAGCAGTTCTTC.

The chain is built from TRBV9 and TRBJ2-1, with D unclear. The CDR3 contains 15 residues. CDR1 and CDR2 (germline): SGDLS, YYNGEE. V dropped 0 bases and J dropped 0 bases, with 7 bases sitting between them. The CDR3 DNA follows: TGTGCCAGCAGCGTAGATACAAGCTCCTACAATGAGCAGTTCTTC. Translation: CASSVDTSSYNEQFF.

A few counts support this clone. CDR3 in amino acids: CATGTGQGEQYF. The CDR3 nucleotides are TGTGCCACCGGGACAGGACAGGGGGAGCAGTACTTC. This chain uses TRBV2 with TRBJ2-7, with 9 bases lining up with TRBD1. Per germline, CDR1 SNHLY and CDR2 FYNNEI. V lost 10 bases and J lost 7; bases outside the gene matches: 8. The CDR3 extends over 12 amino acids.

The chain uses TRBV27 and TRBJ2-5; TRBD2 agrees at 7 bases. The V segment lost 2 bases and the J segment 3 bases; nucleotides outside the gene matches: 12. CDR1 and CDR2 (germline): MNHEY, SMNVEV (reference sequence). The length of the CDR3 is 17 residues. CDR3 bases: TGTGCCAGCAGTTTAATCGGGAGGAGCGGGGCGGAAGAGACCCAGTACTTC. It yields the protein CASSLIGRSGAEETQYF.

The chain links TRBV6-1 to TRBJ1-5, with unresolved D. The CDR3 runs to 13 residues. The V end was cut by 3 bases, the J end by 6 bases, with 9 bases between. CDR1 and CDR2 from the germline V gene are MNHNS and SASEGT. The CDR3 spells CASSEVGFQPQHF. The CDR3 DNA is TGTGCCAGCAGTGAGGTCGGGTTTCAGCCCCAGCATTTT.

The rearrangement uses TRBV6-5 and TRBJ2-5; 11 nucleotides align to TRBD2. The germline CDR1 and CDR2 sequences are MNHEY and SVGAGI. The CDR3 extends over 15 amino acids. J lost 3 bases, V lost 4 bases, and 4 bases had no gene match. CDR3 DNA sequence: TGTGCCAGCAGTTTCCTAGCGGGGGGTGAAGAGACCCAGTACTTC. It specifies CASSFLAGGEETQYF.

The CDR3 region is CAWSAPRQGRSGNTIYF. The CDR3 bases are TGTGCCTGGAGTGCCCCTCGGCAGGGGAGATCTGGAAACACCATATATTTT. This chain connects TRBV30 to TRBJ1-3; a possible D gene is TRBD1 (6 bases). From germline, CDR1 is GTSNPN and CDR2 SVGIG (reference sequence). The V end lost 1 base, the J end lost 1 base, and 17 bases lay between the germline ends. CDR3 length: 17 residues. The variable domain in full, completed from reference TRBV30 and TRBJ1-3, reads SQTIHQWPATLVQPVGSPLSLECTVEGTSNPNLYWYRQAAGRGLQLLFYSVGIGQISSEVPQNLSASRPQDRQFILSSKKLLLSDSGFYLCAWSAPRQGRSGNTIYFGEGSWLTVV.

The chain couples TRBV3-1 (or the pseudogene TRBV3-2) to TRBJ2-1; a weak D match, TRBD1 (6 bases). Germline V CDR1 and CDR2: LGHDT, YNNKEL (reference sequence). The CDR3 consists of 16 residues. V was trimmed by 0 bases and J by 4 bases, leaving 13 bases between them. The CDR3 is CASSQDPGTLYNEQFF. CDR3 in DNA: TGTGCCAGCAGCCAAGACCCCGGGACACTATACAATGAGCAGTTCTTC.

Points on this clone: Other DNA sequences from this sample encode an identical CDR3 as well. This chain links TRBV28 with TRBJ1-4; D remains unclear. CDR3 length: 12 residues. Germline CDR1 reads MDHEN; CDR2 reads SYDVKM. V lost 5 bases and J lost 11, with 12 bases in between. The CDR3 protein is CASSPEGGKLFF. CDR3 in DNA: TGTGCCAGCAGTCCCGAGGGAGGTAAACTGTTTTTT.

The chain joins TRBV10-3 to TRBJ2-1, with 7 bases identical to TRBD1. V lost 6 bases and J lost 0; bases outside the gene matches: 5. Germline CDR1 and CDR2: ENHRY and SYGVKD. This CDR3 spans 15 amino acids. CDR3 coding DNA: TGTGCCATCAGGGATAACAGGGGCTCCTACAATGAGCAGTTCTTC. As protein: CAIRDNRGSYNEQFF.

The CDR3 loop reads CASSFLDRGQGDTIYF. CDR3 nucleotide sequence: TGTGCCAGCAGCTTCCTAGACAGGGGGCAAGGGGACACCATATATTTT. The chain carries TRBV5-4 and TRBJ1-3, with 10 nucleotides matching TRBD1. V was pared by 2 bases and J by 8 bases, with 10 bases of the junction left unmatched. The CDR3 runs to 16 residues. Germline CDR1 is SGHNT and CDR2 is YYREEE (reference sequence).

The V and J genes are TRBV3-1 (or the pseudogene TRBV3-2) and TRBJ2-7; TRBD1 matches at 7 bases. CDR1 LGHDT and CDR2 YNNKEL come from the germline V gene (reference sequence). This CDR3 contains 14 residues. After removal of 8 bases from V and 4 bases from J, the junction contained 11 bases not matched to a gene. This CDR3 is CASQPSGQRYEQYF. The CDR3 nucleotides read TGTGCCAGCCAACCGTCGGGACAGAGATACGAGCAGTACTTC.

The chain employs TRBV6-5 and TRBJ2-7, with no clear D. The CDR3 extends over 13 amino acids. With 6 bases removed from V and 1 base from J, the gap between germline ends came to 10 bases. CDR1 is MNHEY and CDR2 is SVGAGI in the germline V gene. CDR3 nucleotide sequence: TGTGCCAGCAGCGCTACACAGTCCTACGAGCAGTACTTC. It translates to CASSATQSYEQYF.

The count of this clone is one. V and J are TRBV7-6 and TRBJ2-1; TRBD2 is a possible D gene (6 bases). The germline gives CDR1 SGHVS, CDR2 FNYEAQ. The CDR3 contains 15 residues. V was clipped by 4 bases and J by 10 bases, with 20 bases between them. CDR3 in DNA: TGTGCCAGCAGCTCCCAGGGTGGAGTAGCGGCCGAGCAGTTCTTC. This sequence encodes CASSSQGGVAAEQFF.

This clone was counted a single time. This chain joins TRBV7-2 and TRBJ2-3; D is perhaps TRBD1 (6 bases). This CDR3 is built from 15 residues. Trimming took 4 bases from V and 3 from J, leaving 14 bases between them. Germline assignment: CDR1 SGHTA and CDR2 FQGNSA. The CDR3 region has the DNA TGTGCCAGCAGCTACTCTAGACAGGCTACAGATACGCAGTATTTT. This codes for CASSYSRQATDTQYF.

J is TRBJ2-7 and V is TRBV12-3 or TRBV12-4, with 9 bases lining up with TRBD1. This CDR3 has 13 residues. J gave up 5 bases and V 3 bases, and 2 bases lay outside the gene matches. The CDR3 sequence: CASSFNRGHEQYF. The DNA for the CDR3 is TGTGCCAGCAGTTTTAACAGGGGGCACGAGCAGTACTTC.

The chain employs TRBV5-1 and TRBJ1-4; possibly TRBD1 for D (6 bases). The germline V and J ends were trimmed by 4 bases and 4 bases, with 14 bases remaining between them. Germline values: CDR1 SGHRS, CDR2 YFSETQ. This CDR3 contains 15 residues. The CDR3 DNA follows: TGCGCCAGCAGCCTCGGAGGGGGGGATAATGAAAAACTGTTTTTT. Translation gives CASSLGGGDNEKLFF.

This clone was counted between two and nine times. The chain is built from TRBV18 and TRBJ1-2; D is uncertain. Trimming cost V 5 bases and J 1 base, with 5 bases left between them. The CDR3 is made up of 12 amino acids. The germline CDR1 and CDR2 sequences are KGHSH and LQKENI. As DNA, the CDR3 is TGTGCCAGCTCAGCTAGTAACTATGGCTACACCTTC. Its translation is CASSASNYGYTF.

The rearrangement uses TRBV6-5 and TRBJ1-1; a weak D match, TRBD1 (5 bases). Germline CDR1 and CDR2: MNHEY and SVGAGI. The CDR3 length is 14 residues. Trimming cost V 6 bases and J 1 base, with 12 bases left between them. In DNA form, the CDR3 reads TGTGCCAGCAGACCGCCCGGACAGAACACTGAAGCTTTCTTT. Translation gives CASRPPGQNTEAFF.

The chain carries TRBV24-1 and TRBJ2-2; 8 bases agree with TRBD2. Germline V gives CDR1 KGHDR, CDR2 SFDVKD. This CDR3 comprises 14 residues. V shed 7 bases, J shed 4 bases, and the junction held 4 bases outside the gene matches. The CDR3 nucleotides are TGTGCCACCAGGCGGGGGGAGAGCACCGGGGAGCTGTTTTTT. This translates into CATRRGESTGELFF.

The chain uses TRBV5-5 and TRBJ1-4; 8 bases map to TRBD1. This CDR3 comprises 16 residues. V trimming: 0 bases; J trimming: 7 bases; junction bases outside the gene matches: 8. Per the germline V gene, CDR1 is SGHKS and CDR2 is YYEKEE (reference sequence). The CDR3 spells CASSLEWTGPSEKLFF. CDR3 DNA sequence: TGTGCCAGCAGCTTGGAGTGGACAGGGCCGAGTGAAAAACTGTTTTTT.